One sample yielded the 24 T cell receptor beta chains listed below, sequenced in a study of cytomegalovirus exposure and HLA in healthy donors listed by TCRdb under 2017. Receptors were amplified or captured by the immunoSEQ multiplex PCR assay. A mixture of 60 forward primers for TCR Vbeta segments and 13 reverse primers for TCR Jbeta segments was used in the multiplex PCR. The source is immuneACCESS, and TCRdb retained only in-frame sequences with V and J called. Part of the clones is not carried over; for the studies checked, unresolved V genes explain less than half of this, and the remainder is unexplained. The sample records about 190,000 clones, 65% to 80% of which are singletons. Of the sample, approximately 4.8% falls within the top ten clones. The sequenced sample consisted of PBMCs. The source is a young man in good health and CMV-seropositive.

V gene TRBV6-5 combines with J gene TRBJ1-1; weak D call: TRBD1 (5 bases). V shed 4 bases and J shed 5 bases, with 20 bases lying between them. This CDR3 comprises 16 residues. Germline V lookup: CDR1 MNHEY, CDR2 SVGAGI. This CDR3 is CASSSWAGRKGTEAFF. CDR3 DNA sequence: TGTGCCAGCAGTTCCTGGGCAGGGCGAAAAGGGACTGAAGCTTTCTTT.

The rearrangement links TRBV30 to TRBJ2-6; D not certain. This CDR3 comprises 13 residues. The V gene's germline CDR1 is GTSNPN and CDR2 SVGIG (reference sequence). Trimming removed 3 bases at V and 0 bases at J, with 3 bases between. CDR3: CAWSGSGANVLTF. CDR3 nucleotides: TGTGCCTGGAGCGGCTCTGGGGCCAACGTCCTGACTTTC. Full variable domain (remainder filled in from reference TRBV30 and TRBJ2-6): SQTIHQWPATLVQPVGSPLSLECTVEGTSNPNLYWYRQAAGRGLQLLFYSVGIGQISSEVPQNLSASRPQDRQFILSSKKLLLSDSGFYLCAWSGSGANVLTFGAGSRLTVL.

The gene calls are TRBV13 and TRBJ2-2; TRBD1 aligns across 10 bases. CDR1 PRHDT and CDR2 FYEKMQ come from the germline V gene (reference sequence). V lost 6 bases, J lost 4 bases, and 5 bases stayed unmatched. The CDR3 extends over 15 amino acids. CDR3 residues: CASRSRQGATGELFF. CDR3 in DNA: TGTGCCAGCAGATCCCGACAGGGGGCCACCGGGGAGCTGTTTTTT.

The chain carries TRBV15 and TRBJ1-5; 7 nucleotides line up with TRBD1. CDR1 and CDR2 from the germline V gene are LNHNV and YYDKDF (reference sequence). The CDR3 is 14 amino acids. V shed 5 bases, J shed 5 bases, and the junction held 6 bases outside the gene matches. CDR3 in amino acids: CATSPGGRYQPQHF. The CDR3 DNA is TGTGCCACCAGCCCAGGGGGGAGGTATCAGCCCCAGCATTTT.

This chain connects TRBV5-1 to TRBJ2-7; 7 bases line up with TRBD1. The V gene's germline CDR1 is SGHRS and CDR2 YFSETQ. The CDR3 loop spans 14 amino acids. The junction had 3 bases not matched to a gene; V was cut back by 1 base and J by 2 bases. DNA of the CDR3: TGCGCCAGCAGCTTGACAGGGGCGCCCTACGAGCAGTACTTC. It specifies CASSLTGAPYEQYF.

The chain couples TRBV5-5 to TRBJ2-7, with D perhaps matching TRBD1 (7 bases). Germline CDR1 and CDR2: SGHKS and YYEKEE (reference sequence). The CDR3 covers 14 residues. V lost 4 bases to trimming and J lost 4 bases, with 15 bases between them. The CDR3 DNA sequence: TGTGCCAGCAGCCCTGGAGGGGGCAGGTACGAGCAGTACTTC. Protein product: CASSPGGGRYEQYF.

The rearrangement joins TRBV19 to TRBJ1-1; TRBD1 might be the D (5 bases). The CDR3 is made up of 15 amino acids. In germline, CDR1 is LNHDA, CDR2 SQIVND (reference sequence). Between the trimmed V and J ends, which lost 0 bases and 1 base, there was a span of 9 bases. The CDR3 reads CASSIEKGRNTEAFF. The CDR3 DNA sequence: TGTGCCAGTAGTATAGAAAAGGGGCGGAACACTGAAGCTTTCTTT.

This clone was seen once. The J gene is TRBJ2-7, the V gene TRBV11-3; no reliable D call. The germline V and J ends were trimmed by 4 bases and 3 bases, with 10 bases remaining between them. Germline assignment: CDR1 SGHNT and CDR2 YENEEA. The CDR3 is made up of 13 amino acids. For the CDR3, the DNA is TGTGCCAGCAGCTCGCCAGGTATCTACGAGCAGTACTTC. Protein product: CASSSPGIYEQYF. Drawing the rest from reference TRBV11-3 and TRBJ2-7, the complete variable domain is EAGVVQSPRYKIIEKKQPVAFWCNPISGHNTLYWYLQNLGQGPELLIRYENEEAVDDSQLPKDRFSAERLKGVDSTLKIQPAELGDSAVYLCASSSPGIYEQYFGPGTRLTVT.

The chain joins TRBV27 to TRBJ2-3; 7 bases are a match to TRBD2. In germline, CDR1 is MNHEY, CDR2 SMNVEV (reference sequence). This CDR3 contains 15 residues. V trimming: 8 bases; J trimming: 8 bases; junction bases outside the gene matches: 16. The CDR3 protein is CASGTSAGRYGTQYF. CDR3 in DNA: TGTGCCAGCGGAACATCAGCGGGGAGGTATGGTACGCAGTATTTT.

This clone is a singleton in its sample. V gene TRBV5-1 combines with J gene TRBJ1-5, with D tentatively TRBD1 (5 bases). The CDR3 consists of 14 residues. V shed 4 bases and J shed 6 bases, with 14 bases lying between them. The germline V gene has CDR1 SGHRS and CDR2 YFSETQ. The CDR3 loop is CASSPGHKGQPQHF. The CDR3 DNA reads as TGCGCCAGCAGCCCTGGACATAAGGGTCAGCCCCAGCATTTT.

The table lists this clone with many counts. The genes are TRBV14 and TRBJ2-1; tentative D call: TRBD2 (6 bases). Germline values: CDR1 SGHDN, CDR2 FVKESK. The ends were cut back, 1 base at V and 8 bases at J, with 18 bases in the middle. The CDR3 covers 16 residues. CDR3 in amino acids: CASSQGRAEAVDEQFF. As DNA, the CDR3 is TGTGCCAGCAGCCAAGGGAGGGCCGAGGCTGTTGATGAGCAGTTCTTC.

The chain uses TRBV9 and TRBJ2-1; a weak D match, TRBD2 (6 bases). The ends were cut back, 0 bases at V and 2 bases at J, with 12 bases in the middle. CDR1 and CDR2 (germline): SGDLS, YYNGEE. The CDR3 runs 16 residues. This chain's CDR3 is CASSVAGGGTYNEQFF. CDR3 nucleotides: TGTGCCAGCAGCGTAGCTGGGGGAGGTACCTACAATGAGCAGTTCTTC.

The CDR3 nucleotides are TGTGCCAGCAGCCGACTACGAGGTGGGGGGACCGGGGAGCTGTTTTTT. This sequence encodes CASSRLRGGGTGELFF. The chain combines TRBV9 with TRBJ2-2, with a tentative D call TRBD2 (6 bases). Trimming stripped 4 bases from V and 5 bases from J, with 18 bases between. Germline CDR1 and CDR2: SGDLS and YYNGEE. CDR3 size: 16 residues.

The chain joins TRBV19 to TRBJ2-7, with D hard to call. V was pared by 1 base and J by 3 bases, with 7 bases between. This CDR3 contains 13 residues. Germline V CDR1 and CDR2: LNHDA, SQIVND (reference sequence). CDR3 in amino acids: CASSIGSSYEQYF. The CDR3 DNA is TGTGCCAGTAGTATAGGGTCTAGCTACGAGCAGTACTTC.

This clone was counted between two and nine times. The chain joins TRBV30 to TRBJ2-7; D is uncertain. CDR1 is GTSNPN, CDR2 SVGIG, per germline (reference sequence). The CDR3 totals 12 residues. With 4 bases removed from V and 6 bases from J, the gap between germline ends came to 13 bases. Written as DNA, the CDR3 is TGTGCCTGGACCCCCCGGGTGGGCGAGCAGTACTTC. Protein product: CAWTPRVGEQYF.

This clone appeared a few times. V gene TRBV21-1 combines with J gene TRBJ2-7; TRBD1 is the table's D call and was not checked against the DNA. TRBV21-1 is flagged as a pseudogene. The CDR3 extends over 15 amino acids. The CDR3 coding sequence is TGTGCCAGCAGCCCTCCCCGACAGGGGACCTACGAGCAGTACTTC. Encoded protein: CASSPPRQGTYEQYF.

The chain uses TRBV4-3 and TRBJ1-1, with no clear D. CDR3 length: 14 amino acids. Germline assignment: CDR1 LGHNA and CDR2 YSLEER. V was shortened by 0 bases and J by 1 base, with 6 bases between the two germline ends. The CDR3 region has the DNA TGCGCCAGCAGCCAAGAGGCAGGGAACACTGAAGCTTTCTTT. Translated, it gives CASSQEAGNTEAFF.

The J gene is TRBJ2-7, the V gene TRBV5-5; D unclear. CDR1 and CDR2 from the germline V gene are SGHKS and YYEKEE (reference sequence). V was clipped by 4 bases and J by 2 bases, with 4 bases between them. This CDR3 contains 11 residues. The CDR3, as DNA: TGTGCCAGCAGCGTTACCTACGAGCAGTACTTC. It codes for CASSVTYEQYF.

This chain links TRBV4-3 with TRBJ1-2; D possibly corresponds to TRBD1 (6 bases). Looked up from germline, CDR1 is LGHNA and CDR2 is YSLEER. The CDR3 is 14 residues long. V dropped 4 bases and J dropped 4 bases, with 13 bases sitting between them. CDR3 nucleotide sequence: TGCGCCAGCAGCCCAGAGGGGGGTGGCTATGGCTACACCTTC. Translating it yields CASSPEGGGYGYTF.

The J gene is TRBJ2-6, the V gene TRBV19, with D perhaps TRBD1 (5 bases). Between the trimmed V and J ends, which lost 4 bases and 5 bases, there was a span of 9 bases. Germline CDR1 LNHDA, CDR2 SQIVND (reference sequence). The CDR3 extends over 14 amino acids. CDR3 in DNA: TGTGCCAGTAGTACCGCAGGGAGGGCCAACGTCCTGACTTTC. As protein: CASSTAGRANVLTF.

The chain links TRBV15 to TRBJ2-7; weak D call: TRBD2 (5 bases). Looked up from germline, CDR1 is LNHNV and CDR2 is YYDKDF (reference sequence). This CDR3 has 13 residues. Trimming left V 5 bases short and J 7 bases short, with 15 bases between. DNA for the CDR3: TGTGCCACCAGCCAGCGGACGACTTGGGAGCAGTACTTC. Residues: CATSQRTTWEQYF.

The chain joins TRBV11-2 to TRBJ2-1; 12 nucleotides line up with TRBD2. V shed 1 base and J 2 bases; nucleotides not matched to a gene: 6. The CDR3 loop spans 18 amino acids. Germline V gene sequence: CDR1 SGHAT, CDR2 FQNNGV. The CDR3 DNA reads TGTGCCAGCAGCTTAGTGACTAGCGGGAGCTTAGCCTACAATGAGCAGTTCTTC. It yields the protein CASSLVTSGSLAYNEQFF.

The chain links TRBV5-5 to TRBJ1-5, with D perhaps TRBD1 (6 bases). The V and J ends lost 2 bases and 7 bases respectively, with 10 bases between them. Germline V gene lookup returns CDR1 SGHKS and CDR2 YYEKEE (reference sequence). The CDR3 length is 13 residues. The CDR3 loop reads CASSLGGGQPQHF. Written as DNA, the CDR3 is TGTGCCAGCAGCTTAGGGGGAGGGCAGCCCCAGCATTTT.

CDR3 region: CASSAVSNQPQHF. CDR3 nucleotides: TGTGCCAGCAGTGCCGTTAGCAATCAGCCCCAGCATTTT. J is TRBJ1-5 and V is TRBV6-1; no reliable D call. The V gene lost 4 bases and the J gene lost 0 bases, with 4 bases spanning the gap. The V gene's germline CDR1 is MNHNS and CDR2 SASEGT. The CDR3 loop spans 13 amino acids.